The T cell receptor (beta chain) under discussion was sequenced for a study of blood T cell repertoires in COVID-19 (TCRdb year 2020). Some background on the complete study: Samples from collaborators originated in the United States, Italy and Spain and spanned both the acute and convalescent phases of COVID-19. The prospective study material was composed of cDNA or gDNA derived from T cells, B-cell-depleted T cells, or PBMCs. Deeply sampled blood TCRbeta repertoires from subjects exposed to, actively infected with, or recovered from COVID-19 were included in the dataset. The repertoires were released in a freely available public database intended as a resource for research on the immune response to SARS-CoV-2. Samples came from the ongoing ImmuneRACE study (first 160 participants) plus 1,254 subjects from 6 global collaborators. Sample metadata almost always included a de-identified subject ID, COVID-19 status, age in years and sex. Where available, HLA class I and class II types were obtained from metadata supplied by the sample provider rather than from assay-based typing. Paper-wide results and their limitations: How much clinical and demographic metadata was included differed by source and by participant, and the metadata was provided uncurated.

CDR1 is given as SEHNR and CDR2 as FQNEAQ, both from the germline V gene (reference sequence). Trimming takes 8 bases off V and 6 bases off J; junction bases not matched to a gene: 10. The CDR3 sequence holds 14 residues, the cysteine and phenylalanine included. Only CDR3 DNA remains: 42 bases, in frame from the first base. This clone was picked up one time. There is no known antigen for this receptor. No per-base quality is available; no much larger clone lies one base away. The immunoSEQ Assay, a bias-controlled multiplex PCR, was used to amplify TCRbeta CDR3 regions from genomic DNA. Per the source publication's procedure: The number of nucleated cells in each sample was estimated by amplification of reference gene primers within the assay. Sequence reads were collapsed and filtered to measure the absolute abundance of every unique TCRbeta CDR3 rearrangement. For each sample, productive Simpson clonality was calculated by taking the square root of Simpson's diversity index across productive rearrangements. The immuneACCESS repertoire file appears here via TCRdb, limited to in-frame rearrangements. These files lack a portion of the clones; in checked studies, under half of the deficit traces to unresolved V genes, and the cause of the others is not known. V and J calls and clone size are given by that table; D and trimming were obtained from the DNA. Across this sample there are fewer than 350,000 clones, with 85% to 90% seen only once. The ten largest account for approximately 12% of the sample.

One collaborating source in Seattle enrolled patients while the patients were actively infected and followed the patients over time throughout the course of disease. The collaborating institutions used their own protocols to collect whole blood in K2EDTA tubes. For TCRbeta analysis, collaborator samples were shipped as frozen whole blood, as isolated PBMCs, or as DNA extracted from either sample type. Input material: peripheral blood. The source is a woman in her 30s with COVID-19, enrolled during active disease. Recombination joined TRBV7-9 with TRBJ2-3; 8 junctional bases match TRBD2. The CDR3 region reads CASPGGTTSDTQYF. Read as DNA, the sequence is TGTGCCAGCCCGGGAGGGACCACTTCTGATACGCAGTATTTT.